This T cell receptor beta chain is drawn from a study of shared T cell receptors in the human thymus (TCRdb year 2021). Describing the broader study: The study examined how self-reactive, shared T-cell receptor alpha chains are generated in the human thymus.

Comment on this clone: The specificity of this receptor is unknown. Per-base quality was not reported, and no clone a single base away is much larger than it.

The library was generated by the immunoSEQ multiplex PCR assay. The source is immuneACCESS, and TCRdb retained only in-frame sequences with V and J called. Part of the clones is not carried over; for the studies checked, unresolved V genes explain less than half of this, and the remainder is unexplained. For this sample there are approximately 730,000 clones; around 85% appear just once. Clones ranked in the top ten supply about 0.0098% of the sample. The CDR3 sequence holds 17 residues, the cysteine and phenylalanine included. Only the CDR3 part of the read is kept: 51 bases, read in frame from the first base. The germline V gene yields MGHRA for CDR1 and YSYEKL for CDR2. Here V drops 3 bases and J drops 3 bases, and the junction holds 11 bases not matched to any gene. These same records also appear under a second study, on human thymus T cells. As described in the second report: Donors were immunologically healthy infants undergoing open corrective cardiac surgery for congenital heart defects in Finland. Thymus tissue was collected as surgical resects that were removed during corrective cardiac surgery. Both the thymic and the peripheral blood repertoires appeared to show biased V and J gene segment usage. The related research reported highly overlapping thymic TCR repertoires among unrelated individuals. The study used roughly eight infant thymus samples plus four related peripheral blood samples to characterize TCR alpha and beta repertoires. Donor ages ranged from roughly 6 to 250 days, and the cohort comprised about six male and a couple of female infants. After being mechanically released from the tissue, thymocytes were kept at -70 degrees C in pellets of roughly 9.5-32 million cells. Genomic DNA was extracted from frozen cell pellets with a QIAsymphony instrument. Using the immunoSEQ multiplex PCR assay, the TCRB and TCRAD loci were amplified from a standardized quantity of quality-controlled genomic DNA. Amplicons spanned the V(D)J region at a length sufficient to cover the CDR3 and identify V and J genes. Amplicon sequencing was performed on an Illumina platform through the commercial immunoSEQ service. Primer bias and sequencing errors were corrected as previously described, and TCRAD and TCRB definitions were based on the IMGT database. Analysis of the repertoires was done with immunoSEQ Analyzer 3.0 and VDJTools and included basic statistics, V/J segment usage, diversity estimates, rarefaction and pairwise overlap. To estimate diversity, the Chao1, ChaoE, Efron-Thisted, Shannon and inverse Simpson indices were applied, and diversity was also estimated on datasets down-sampled to the smallest sample. For repertoire overlap, CDR3 nucleotide sequence, V gene and J gene had to match strictly, and clustering was done by Jaccard-based multidimensional scaling. On average, thymus samples gave 650,000 to 1,000,000 unique TCRB clonotypes, whereas blood samples gave about 84,000.

This clonotype was obtained from a girl less than two years old with a congenital heart defect. Donor details come from another sample of the same person, matched by shared clones. Sequenced sample: thymocytes. The chain links TRBV4-1 with TRBJ1-3; 7 junctional bases match TRBD1. CDR3 protein: CASSHHDRDRGGNTIYF. The DNA sequence is given as TGCGCCAGCAGCCACCACGACAGGGACCGGGGTGGAAACACCATATATTTT.